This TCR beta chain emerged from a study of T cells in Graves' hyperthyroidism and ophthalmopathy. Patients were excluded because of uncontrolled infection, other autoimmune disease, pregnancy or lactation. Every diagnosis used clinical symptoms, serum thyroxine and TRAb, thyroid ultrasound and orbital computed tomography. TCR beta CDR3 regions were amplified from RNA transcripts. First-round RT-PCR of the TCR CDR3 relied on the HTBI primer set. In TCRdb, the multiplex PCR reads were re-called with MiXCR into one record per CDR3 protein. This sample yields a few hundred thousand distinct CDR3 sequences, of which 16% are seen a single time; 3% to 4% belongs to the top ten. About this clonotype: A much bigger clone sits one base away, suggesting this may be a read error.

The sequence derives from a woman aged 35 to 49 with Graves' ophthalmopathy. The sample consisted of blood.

CDR3 DNA: TGCAGTGCCTCCGGGACAGCCTACGAGCAGTACTTC. This sequence encodes CSASGTAYEQYF. The rearrangement links TRBV20-1 to TRBJ2-7; 7 bases line up with TRBD1. CDR1 and CDR2 (germline): DFQATT, SNEGSKA (reference sequence). The CDR3 has 12 amino acids. Trimming at V came to 6 bases and at J to 2 bases, leaving 4 bases not matched to a gene.